The entry below gives a single T cell receptor beta chain sequence along with its context. Its matching antigen is unknown. This specimen comes from a study of monozygotic twins with inflammatory bowel disease. TCRdb re-called the 5' RACE reads and catalogs CDR3 proteins one per entry, DNA excluded. The sample's table shows about 140,000 distinct CDR3 sequences. Findings of the study overall: Healthy twins shared more clonotypes with others than IBD patients, most markedly active ones. Neither one strong signal nor one clonotype associated with IBD was supported.

The CDR3 is made up of 14 amino acids. CDR1 is SGHTA and CDR2 is FQGNSA in the germline V gene. The receptor was derived from a human donor with ulcerative colitis or Crohn's disease, or a healthy co-twin of an affected twin (not recorded which). The sequenced sample consisted of blood. This chain connects TRBV7-2 to TRBJ2-5; TCRdb names TRBD2, which stays unverified in the absence of DNA. This chain's CDR3 is CASSLQRAQETQYF.